Sequencing of this T cell receptor (beta chain) was carried out in a study of kidney transplant recipient with SARS-CoV-2 infection (dated by TCRdb to about 2021). The time point label on this specimen signifies: pre-pandemic baseline sample and day 111 after first positive SARS-CoV-2 test. This clonotype appeared many times. Its cognate antigen has yet to be identified. Base qualities are not at hand, and no much larger clone is one base apart. This sample was sequenced with an Illumina MiSeq. Profiling of the peripheral T cell repertoire targeted human TCRbeta genes. As for how the authors treated the data: Beta-binomial modelling was applied to test for differential clonotype abundance so that variability over time was accounted for. Expanded clonotypes were checked against the ImmuneCODE reference database of SARS-CoV-2-associated TCRs and mapped to regions of the viral genome. Further repertoire analyses covered TRBV gene usage, CDR3 length, CDR3 amino acid overlap between time points, clonotype abundance distributions and Jaccard similarity. Through fastp at Q25 and MiXCR, TCRdb rebuilt clones from the public reads, retaining in-frame beta chains. When rows share a CDR3 protein, they turn into one entry using the most common DNA and genes. The V and J calls were determined by TCRdb, not by the authors. A total of approximately 250,000 distinct CDR3 sequences appear in this sample, 25% to 30% of them only once. In total, the top ten clones hold less than 8.5% of the sample.

This specimen consisted of a blood sample, obtained at baseline and on roughly day 110 from a kidney transplant recipient. The sequence was collected from a male patient aged 30 to 39 who had COVID-19 and was a kidney transplant recipient. After transplantation, some T cells may belong to the graft donor instead of the recipient.

The CDR3 in this case is CASSGLGARAFF. The nucleotides read TGTGCCAGCAGCGGATTGGGGGCCCGGGCTTTCTTT. The chain joins TRBV2 to TRBJ1-1, with TRBD1 as a weak D call on 6 bases. V loses 6 bases of germline sequence and J loses 11 bases, and the interval between the two ends is 16 bases. The germline V gene encodes CDR1 SNHLY and CDR2 FYNNEI. The CDR3 spans 12 residues, from the cysteine through the phenylalanine. This entry keeps only the CDR3 DNA: 36 bases, framed from base 1.